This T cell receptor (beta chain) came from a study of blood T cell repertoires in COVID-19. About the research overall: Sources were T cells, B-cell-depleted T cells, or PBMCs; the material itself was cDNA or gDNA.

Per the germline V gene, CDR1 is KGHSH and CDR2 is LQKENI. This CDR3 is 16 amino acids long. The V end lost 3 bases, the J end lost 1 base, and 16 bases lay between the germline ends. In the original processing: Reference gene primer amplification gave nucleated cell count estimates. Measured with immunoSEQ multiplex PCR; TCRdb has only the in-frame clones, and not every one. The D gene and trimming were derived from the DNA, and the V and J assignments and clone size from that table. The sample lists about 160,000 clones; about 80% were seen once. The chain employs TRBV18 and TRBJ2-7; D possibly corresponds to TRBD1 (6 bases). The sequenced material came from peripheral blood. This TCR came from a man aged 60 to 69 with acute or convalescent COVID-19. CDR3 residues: CASSPTTGATSYEQYF. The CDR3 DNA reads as TGTGCCAGCTCACCTACGACAGGTGCCACTTCCTACGAGCAGTACTTC.